These 30 T cell receptor beta chains originate from one sample sequenced in a study of cytomegalovirus exposure and HLA in healthy donors. Researchers ran the PCR with 60 Vbeta and 13 Jbeta primers. The protocol was immunoSEQ multiplex PCR, while the TCRdb copy is restricted to in-frame clones and leaves out a portion. The sample lists just over 150,000 clones, roughly 80% seen once, with roughly 2% in the top ten. Sequenced input: PBMCs. Every receptor here comes from a female donor in good health and CMV-seronegative.

The rearrangement uses TRBV5-1 and TRBJ1-2; D ambiguous. The CDR3 loop spans 14 amino acids. Germline V CDR1 and CDR2: SGHRS, YFSETQ. V lost 0 bases and J lost 5, with 11 bases in between. This CDR3 reads CASSLALSGYGYTF. Here the CDR3 DNA reads TGCGCCAGCAGCTTGGCTTTGTCGGGATATGGCTACACCTTC.

This clone occurred a few times. The V and J genes are TRBV9 and TRBJ2-7; no definite D call. This CDR3 contains 16 residues. The V gene's germline CDR1 is SGDLS and CDR2 YYNGEE. The ends were cut back, 0 bases at V and 0 bases at J, with 13 bases in the middle. CDR3 in amino acids: CASSVESTTLSYEQYF. The CDR3 coding sequence is TGTGCCAGCAGCGTAGAGAGCACTACCCTCTCCTACGAGCAGTACTTC. Supplemented by reference TRBV9 and TRBJ2-7, the full variable domain reads DSGVTQTPKHLITATGQRVTLRCSPRSGDLSVYWYQQSLDQGLQFLIQYYNGEERAKGNILERFSAQQFPDLHSELNLSSLELGDSALYFCASSVESTTLSYEQYFGPGTRLTVT.

The chain employs TRBV7-8 and TRBJ2-1; 8 positions match TRBD2. The germline CDR1 and CDR2 sequences are SGHVS and FQNEAQ. Trimming at V came to 0 bases and at J to 6 bases, leaving 7 bases not matched to a gene. CDR3 length equals 16 residues. CDR3 loop: CASSLAPAGTSNEQFF. CDR3 in DNA: TGTGCCAGCAGCTTAGCGCCGGCCGGGACTAGCAATGAGCAGTTCTTC.

V and J are TRBV19 and TRBJ2-5; 7 bases are a match to TRBD1. The CDR3 is made up of 16 amino acids. Germline assignment: CDR1 LNHDA and CDR2 SQIVND (reference sequence). With V trimmed by 1 base and J by 1 base, 6 bases remained unmatched. The DNA of the CDR3 is TGTGCCAGTAGTATAGGACAGGGAAGTTTCCAAGAGACCCAGTACTTC. Translation gives CASSIGQGSFQETQYF. Based on the CDR3 plus reference TRBV19 and TRBJ2-5, the full variable domain is DGGITQSPKYLFRKEGQNVTLSCEQNLNHDAMYWYRQDPGQGLRLIYYSQIVNDFQKGDIAEGYSVSREKKESFPLTVTSAQKNPTAFYLCASSIGQGSFQETQYFGPGTRLLVL.

This clone was counted a single time. The CDR3 is CASILDSREGYTF. In DNA, the CDR3 is TGTGCCAGCATCCTAGACAGCAGGGAAGGCTACACCTTC. The rearrangement joins TRBV6-1 to TRBJ1-2, with D tentatively TRBD1 (5 bases). From germline, CDR1 is MNHNS and CDR2 SASEGT. With 7 bases removed from V and 8 bases from J, the gap between germline ends came to 17 bases. The CDR3 has 13 amino acids.

The gene calls are TRBV5-4 and TRBJ1-3; D is unclear. The ends were cut back, 2 bases at V and 0 bases at J, with 3 bases in the middle. The germline V gene has CDR1 SGHNT and CDR2 YYREEE (reference sequence). This CDR3 region has 13 residues. The CDR3 region is CASSFRSGNTIYF. The CDR3 DNA reads as TGTGCCAGCAGCTTCCGCTCTGGAAACACCATATATTTT.

The chain is built from TRBV30 and TRBJ1-5, with a tentative D call TRBD1 (6 bases). The V gene's germline CDR1 is GTSNPN and CDR2 SVGIG (reference sequence). V lost 1 base, J lost 0 bases, and 16 bases lay in between. The CDR3 is 17 amino acids. DNA for the CDR3: TGTGCCTGGAGTGCGATCTCGGACAGCCTTAGCAATCAGCCCCAGCATTTT. This translates into CAWSAISDSLSNQPQHF.

Regarding this clone: The sample has other DNA sequences that encode this CDR3 too. The J gene is TRBJ2-3, the V gene TRBV9; 11 positions agree with TRBD2. Germline-derived CDR1 and CDR2 are SGDLS and YYNGEE. J was trimmed by 5 bases and V by 0 bases; bases with no gene match: 2. The CDR3 length is 15 residues. The CDR3 spells CASSVGLAGGDTQYF. The CDR3, as DNA: TGTGCCAGCAGCGTAGGGCTAGCGGGAGGAGATACGCAGTATTTT.

Notes on this clone: Its ends do not fully match the called genes, so a read error is possible. This chain joins TRBV27 and TRBJ2-6, with TRBD1 as a possible D gene (5 bases). The CDR3 has 15 amino acids. Per the germline V gene, CDR1 is MNHEY and CDR2 is SMNVEV (reference sequence). CDR3 residues: CASTPYSSGANGLTF. The CDR3 coding sequence is TGTGCCAGCACTCCTTACAGCTCTGGGGCCAACGGCCTGACTTTC.

The table lists this clone with a few counts. The chain joins TRBV30 to TRBJ2-7, with 11 bases matching TRBD1. With V trimmed by 1 base and J by 6 bases, 5 bases remained unmatched. CDR3 length: 14 residues. Looked up from germline, CDR1 is GTSNPN and CDR2 is SVGIG (reference sequence). The CDR3 region has the DNA TGTGCCTGGAGTGGCGGGACAGGGGGTCGCGAGCAGTACTTC. Protein sequence: CAWSGGTGGREQYF.

The chain recombines TRBV9 with TRBJ1-3; 10 bases are a match to TRBD1. The CDR3 consists of 17 residues. Unmatched junction bases numbered 3, after V lost 0 bases and J lost 0 bases. CDR1 is SGDLS, CDR2 YYNGEE, per germline. The DNA of the CDR3 is TGTGCCAGCAGCGTAGGAGGGACAGGGGTCTCTGGAAACACCATATATTTT. Its protein is CASSVGGTGVSGNTIYF.

This clone was recorded once. This rearrangement joins TRBV9 to TRBJ2-2; tentatively, D is TRBD1 (5 bases). V was shortened by 3 bases and J by 2 bases, with 11 bases between the two germline ends. CDR3 size: 15 residues. Germline CDR1 is SGDLS and CDR2 is YYNGEE. The CDR3 nucleotides read TGTGCCAGCAGCGCCCGACAGATCAACACCGGGGAGCTGTTTTTT. It specifies CASSARQINTGELFF. The full variable domain, completed using reference TRBV9 and TRBJ2-2, is DSGVTQTPKHLITATGQRVTLRCSPRSGDLSVYWYQQSLDQGLQFLIQYYNGEERAKGNILERFSAQQFPDLHSELNLSSLELGDSALYFCASSARQINTGELFFGEGSRLTVL.

V usage is TRBV5-1 and J usage is TRBJ1-6; no definite D call. CDR1 and CDR2 from the germline V gene are SGHRS and YFSETQ. CDR3 length: 14 amino acids. Trimming took off 6 bases at V and 4 bases at J, with 11 bases between the two ends. Written as DNA, the CDR3 is TGCGCCAGCACGAGCGGACTTTATAATTCACCCCTCCACTTT. The encoded protein is CASTSGLYNSPLHF.

The V and J genes are TRBV9 and TRBJ1-2, with 8 bases that match TRBD1. The CDR3 contains 17 residues. With V trimmed by 4 bases and J by 0 bases, 11 bases remained unmatched. Germline V gene sequence: CDR1 SGDLS, CDR2 YYNGEE. Written as DNA, the CDR3 is TGTGCCAGCAGCCCCCGGACAGGGAACACCGCTAACTATGGCTACACCTTC. Its protein product is CASSPRTGNTANYGYTF.

The chain couples TRBV30 to TRBJ2-5; the match to TRBD2 covers 11 bases. With V trimmed by 3 bases and J by 14 bases, 17 bases remained unmatched. Germline V gene sequence: CDR1 GTSNPN, CDR2 SVGIG (reference sequence). This CDR3 is 15 amino acids long. This chain's CDR3 is CAWRRGLAADYEQYF. CDR3 nucleotide sequence: TGTGCCTGGAGGCGGGGACTAGCGGCTGACTACGAGCAATACTTC.

V usage is TRBV5-8 and J usage is TRBJ1-5, with D tentatively TRBD1 (6 bases). Germline CDR1 reads SGHTS; CDR2 reads YDEGEE. The CDR3 runs 19 residues. With 3 bases removed from V and 3 bases from J, the gap between germline ends came to 25 bases. The CDR3 coding sequence is TGTGCCAGCAGCTACTATGCCCAGGGTGCCTCAGGGGTCAATCAGCCCCAGCATTTT. Translating it yields CASSYYAQGASGVNQPQHF.

This chain connects TRBV5-1 to TRBJ2-1, with 9 bases fitting TRBD2. Per germline, CDR1 SGHRS and CDR2 YFSETQ. V gave up 0 bases and J gave up 2 bases; unmatched junction bases: 6. CDR3 length equals 17 residues. The CDR3 region has the DNA TGCGCCAGCAGCTTGGGCGCGGGGGGGCGGACCTACAATGAGCAGTTCTTC. Translation gives CASSLGAGGRTYNEQFF. The full variable domain, its missing parts supplied by reference TRBV5-1 and TRBJ2-1, is KAGVTQTPRYLIKTRGQQVTLSCSPISGHRSVSWYQQTPGQGLQFLFEYFSETQRNKGNFPGRFSGRQFSNSRSEMNVSTLELGDSALYLCASSLGAGGRTYNEQFFGPGTRLTVL.

V is TRBV6-5 and J is TRBJ1-2; possible D gene TRBD1, 5 bases. V was trimmed by 2 bases and J by 8 bases, leaving 6 bases between them. The V gene's germline CDR1 is MNHEY and CDR2 SVGAGI. This CDR3 spans 11 amino acids. The CDR3 DNA reads as TGTGCCAGCAGTTACACAGGAGGCTACACCTTC. This codes for CASSYTGGYTF.

This chain links TRBV7-6 with TRBJ2-1, with 7 bases matching TRBD1. This CDR3 spans 13 amino acids. The trim removed 7 bases at V and 9 bases at J, leaving 9 bases unmatched. Germline CDR1 SGHVS, CDR2 FNYEAQ. CDR3 DNA: TGTGCCAGCACAACAGGGGTGGGGGCTGAGCAGTTCTTC. The encoded protein is CASTTGVGAEQFF.

The V gene is TRBV19, the J gene TRBJ1-5, with 7 positions matching TRBD1. CDR1 and CDR2 (germline): LNHDA, SQIVND (reference sequence). The CDR3 runs to 14 residues. Trimming removed 8 bases from V and 4 bases from J; junction bases left unmatched: 8. The CDR3 nucleotides are TGTGCCAGTCATATGGGGACAGCTAATCAGCCCCAGCATTTT. This codes for CASHMGTANQPQHF.

Only a few counts were recorded for this clone. This chain connects TRBV5-1 to TRBJ1-1; 8 nucleotides match TRBD1. Germline loops: CDR1 SGHRS, CDR2 YFSETQ. The CDR3 has 15 residues. After removal of 4 bases from V and 0 bases from J, the junction contained 5 bases not matched to a gene. Written as DNA, the CDR3 is TGCGCCAGCAGCCCCCAGGGGGCTTTGAACACTGAAGCTTTCTTT. Encoded protein: CASSPQGALNTEAFF. The variable domain in full, with the rest retrieved from reference TRBV5-1 and TRBJ1-1, is KAGVTQTPRYLIKTRGQQVTLSCSPISGHRSVSWYQQTPGQGLQFLFEYFSETQRNKGNFPGRFSGRQFSNSRSEMNVSTLELGDSALYLCASSPQGALNTEAFFGQGTRLTVV.

This chain connects TRBV14 to TRBJ1-2; D ambiguous. CDR3 length: 14 amino acids. Trimming took 0 bases from V and 4 from J, leaving 9 bases between them. Germline CDR1 SGHDN, CDR2 FVKESK. CDR3 sequence reads: CASSQDLSLYGYTF. The CDR3 DNA is TGTGCCAGCAGCCAAGACCTCTCCCTCTATGGCTACACCTTC.

This clone has more than one count but fewer than ten. The V call is TRBV10-3, the J call TRBJ1-1, with TRBD1 as a possible D gene (5 bases). CDR3 length: 14 amino acids. CDR1 is ENHRY, CDR2 SYGVKD, per germline. V was trimmed by 4 bases and J by 4 bases, leaving 13 bases between them. CDR3 in amino acids: CAISVSEGSTEAFF. DNA of the CDR3: TGTGCCATCAGTGTTTCGGAGGGGAGCACTGAAGCTTTCTTT.

The chain couples TRBV5-6 to TRBJ1-1; a possible D gene is TRBD1 (5 bases). V lost 2 bases, J lost 1 base, and 9 bases lay in between. The germline CDR1 and CDR2 sequences are SGHDT and YYEEEE. The CDR3 runs 14 residues. The CDR3 here is CASSFGTKNTEAFF. The CDR3 DNA is TGTGCCAGCAGCTTCGGGACTAAGAACACTGAAGCTTTCTTT.

CDR3: CASSPPSAGENTEAFF. The DNA of the CDR3 is TGTGCCAGCTCACCACCTTCGGCAGGGGAGAACACTGAAGCTTTCTTT. The V gene is TRBV18, the J gene TRBJ1-1; perhaps TRBD1 as D (6 bases). The CDR3 consists of 16 residues. V was trimmed by 0 bases and J by 1 base, leaving 12 bases between them. Germline CDR1 and CDR2: KGHSH and LQKENI.

The chain recombines TRBV2 with TRBJ1-5; a weak D match, TRBD1 (6 bases). The V and J ends lost 7 bases and 4 bases respectively, with 11 bases between them. Germline CDR1 and CDR2: SNHLY and FYNNEI. There are 13 residues in the CDR3. This CDR3 is CASMTGNNQPQHF. The CDR3 nucleotides read TGTGCCAGCATGACAGGCAATAATCAGCCCCAGCATTTT.

The V call is TRBV19, the J call TRBJ2-4, with D possibly matching TRBD1 (6 bases). This CDR3 contains 13 residues. Trimming shortened V by 1 base and J by 10 bases, and 11 bases separated the two germline ends. Per germline, CDR1 LNHDA and CDR2 SQIVND (reference sequence). The CDR3 DNA reads as TGTGCCAGTAGTATAGGGGGGCCGGGGATTCAGTACTTC. Amino acid sequence: CASSIGGPGIQYF.

The chain uses TRBV6-4 and TRBJ1-2; a weak D match, TRBD1 (5 bases). Per germline, CDR1 MRHNA and CDR2 SNTAGT. CDR3 size: 12 residues. Between the trimmed V and J ends, which lost 8 bases and 4 bases, there was a span of 11 bases. The CDR3 DNA sequence: TGTGCCAGCCCTGACAGTCCCTATGGCTACACCTTC. Its protein product is CASPDSPYGYTF.

V gene TRBV21-1 combines with J gene TRBJ1-6. TRBV21-1 is a pseudogene segment. The length of the CDR3 is 10 residues. In nucleotides, the CDR3 is TGTGCCATTACTTATTCACCCCTCCACTTT. This translates into CAITYSPLHF.

The chain links TRBV5-1 to TRBJ2-5, with a tentative D call TRBD2 (7 bases). Germline values: CDR1 SGHRS, CDR2 YFSETQ. V dropped 6 bases and J dropped 5 bases, with 26 bases sitting between them. The CDR3 sequence is 17 residues long. CDR3 protein: CASTWGGAGVATETQYF. The CDR3 DNA follows: TGCGCCAGCACCTGGGGGGGGGCTGGGGTCGCAACGGAGACCCAGTACTTC.